These T cell receptor beta chains were read from a single sample in a study of blood T cells in healthy people across ages. TCRdb fed the 5' RACE reads into MiXCR, producing one record per CDR3 protein. Altogether 1 million to 1.2 million distinct CDR3 sequences are present, 35% to 40% being singletons, with the ten largest covering under 15%. The sequenced material came from blood. The receptor source for this set is a man between 18 and 35 years old in good health. Both conserved end residues are part of each CDR3. The D gene is left open where the match is weak. Size values are once, few and many counts, or a class for expanded clones, and some rows have none.

CDR3 DNA	CDR3 protein	clone size	CDR3 length	J gene	V gene	D gene
TGTGCCAGCAGTTTATATAGCGGGCTGAGCTCCTACAATGAGCAGTTCTTC	CASSLYSGLSSYNEQFF	NA	17	TRBJ2-1	TRBV27	TRBD2
TGCAGTGCTATTGGAGGGCTGGGGTGTGAGCAGTACTTC	CSAIGGLGCEQYF	many	13	TRBJ2-7	TRBV20-1	NA
TGTGCCACCAGTGATCATAGGGATTACAATGAGCAGTTCTTC	CATSDHRDYNEQFF	NA	14	TRBJ2-1	TRBV24-1	NA
TGCAGTGCTAGTCGCCCGGGGCACTACGAGCAGTACTTC	CSASRPGHYEQYF	NA	13	TRBJ2-7	TRBV20-1	NA
TGTGCCAGCAGCCCCGAATACAGGGACTATGGCTACACCTTC	CASSPEYRDYGYTF	NA	14	TRBJ1-2	TRBV7-9	NA
TGTGCCGGCGAAGCCGTACAGAAAACTAACTATGGCTACACCTTC	CAGEAVQKTNYGYTF	NA	15	TRBJ1-2	TRBV7-2	NA
TGTACCAGCAGCTTATCCGACGGGGACAATGAGCAGTACTTC	CTSSLSDGDNEQYF	NA	14	TRBJ2-7	TRBV7-3	NA
TGTGCCAGCTGGGTTGGCACTGAAGCTTTCTTT	CASWVGTEAFF	NA	11	TRBJ1-1	TRBV3-1	NA
TGTGCCAGCAGCCATAGCGGGACAGTGGGCAATCAGCCCCAGCATTTT	CASSHSGTVGNQPQHF	few	16	TRBJ1-5	TRBV4-2	TRBD1
TGTGCCAGCAGCCCACGGACAGCCCACTATGGCTACACCTTC	CASSPRTAHYGYTF	NA	14	TRBJ1-2	TRBV9	NA
TGTGCCAGCAGTCCTAGCGGGGGCACAGATACGCAGTATTTT	CASSPSGGTDTQYF	many	14	TRBJ2-3	TRBV4-1	TRBD2
TGTGCCAGCAGTGCACAGGAGCTCTACGAGCAGTACTTC	CASSAQELYEQYF	few	13	TRBJ2-7	TRBV6-5	NA
TGTGCCAGCAGTGCTCAGGCCTCGGGTCAGCCCCAGCATTTT	CASSAQASGQPQHF	NA	14	TRBJ1-5	TRBV2	NA
TGTGCCAGCAGCTTAGACGCCCTGAATGAGCAGTTCTTC	CASSLDALNEQFF	NA	13	TRBJ2-1	TRBV7-9	NA
TGCAGTGCTAGAGATTCAGACAGGGCAACTTATGGCTACACCTTC	CSARDSDRATYGYTF	NA	15	TRBJ1-2	TRBV20-1	TRBD1
TGTGCCAGCAGTTACTCGACAGGCCCCACAGATACGCAGTATTTT	CASSYSTGPTDTQYF	once	15	TRBJ2-3	TRBV6-5	NA
TGTGCCATCAGTGAGCGTATCCCTTCTCAAAATTCACCCCTCCACTTT	CAISERIPSQNSPLHF	few	16	TRBJ1-6	TRBV10-3	NA
TGTGCCAGCAGCGTAGACGGCAGGTCCTCTGGAAACACCATATATTTT	CASSVDGRSSGNTIYF	NA	16	TRBJ1-3	TRBV9	NA
TGTGCCAGCAGCCCCATGGCGTTTCTTCACAATGAGCAGTTCTTC	CASSPMAFLHNEQFF	NA	15	TRBJ2-1	TRBV7-2	NA
TGCAGTGCTAGAGAGTGGAGGGGGGTCACAGATACGCAGTATTTT	CSAREWRGVTDTQYF	NA	15	TRBJ2-3	TRBV20-1	NA
TGTGCCAGCAGCTCCAGAGGACAGTATCATGGCTACACCTTC	CASSSRGQYHGYTF	few	14	TRBJ1-2	TRBV4-2	NA
TGTGTCAGCAGCTTCTATGCAGGGGGCAGTCAGCCCCAGCATTTT	CVSSFYAGGSQPQHF	few	15	TRBJ1-5	TRBV7-6	TRBD1
TGCGCCAGCAGCCAAGTCGGGGTCTATGGCTACACCTTC	CASSQVGVYGYTF	few	13	TRBJ1-2	TRBV4-1	NA
TGTGCCAGCAGTTACAGAACTAGCGGGGGGGCCACAGATACGCAGTATTTT	CASSYRTSGGATDTQYF	NA	17	TRBJ2-3	TRBV6-2/TRBV6-3	TRBD2
TGTGCCAGCAGCAAAGTTGGGGGTAGTTCAGATACGCAGTATTTT	CASSKVGGSSDTQYF	few	15	TRBJ2-3	TRBV21-1	NA
TGTGTCAGCAGCCAAGATCGCAGGAACGGAGGCGATGGCTACACCTTC	CVSSQDRRNGGDGYTF	NA	16	TRBJ1-2	TRBV14	NA
TGTGCCAGCAGTTTGCGAGGGAAAAAGTTCTTC	CASSLRGKKFF	NA	11	TRBJ2-1	TRBV12-3/TRBV12-4	NA
TGTGCCGGCCGAGGGGAGGAGAACACTGAAGCTTTCTTT	CAGRGEENTEAFF	NA	13	TRBJ1-1	TRBV7-9	NA
TGTGCCAGCAGTGATCGCGGATTTAATGAAAAACTGTTTTTT	CASSDRGFNEKLFF	many	14	TRBJ1-4	TRBV2	NA
TGTGCCAGCAGTGTTGACAGGGAGGGCGAGCAGTACTTC	CASSVDREGEQYF	NA	13	TRBJ2-7	TRBV25-1	NA
TGCGCCAGCAGCCAGGGACAGGGCGGAGTCTATGGCTACACCTTC	CASSQGQGGVYGYTF	once	15	TRBJ1-2	TRBV5-1	TRBD1
TGTGCCACCCAGGGGGACAGGGGGCGCAGAAATGAGCAGTTCTTC	CATQGDRGRRNEQFF	few	15	TRBJ2-1	TRBV10-3	TRBD1
TGCAGTGCACGGACAGTCCCAACTTCCTACGAGCAGTACTTC	CSARTVPTSYEQYF	NA	14	TRBJ2-7	TRBV20-1	NA
TGCGCCAGCAGCTTCACCGGGACAAGGGACGAAGGGGGCTACACCTTC	CASSFTGTRDEGGYTF	few	16	TRBJ1-2	TRBV5-1	NA
TGCAGCGTCCAACTAGGGGACAGATACACCGGGGAGCTGTTTTTT	CSVQLGDRYTGELFF	NA	15	TRBJ2-2	TRBV29-1	TRBD1
TGCAGTGCTAGAGATCCTCGACAGGGAAACACCATATATTTT	CSARDPRQGNTIYF	NA	14	TRBJ1-3	TRBV20-1	NA
TGCAGTGCCAGCGCGGGAGGGAGAAACTATGGCTACACCTTC	CSASAGGRNYGYTF	NA	14	TRBJ1-2	TRBV20-1	NA
TGTGCCAGCAGCTTGATAAGCGGGGTCACAGATACGCAGTATTTT	CASSLISGVTDTQYF	NA	15	TRBJ2-3	TRBV5-6	TRBD2
TGCGCCAGCAGCCAAGATAGAATTACCCGCTCCTACAATGAGCAGTTCTTC	CASSQDRITRSYNEQFF	many	17	TRBJ2-1	TRBV4-3	NA
TGCGCCAGCAGCTCTCATCAGGACAGCTACGAGCAGTACTTC	CASSSHQDSYEQYF	few	14	TRBJ2-7	TRBV5-1	NA
TGTGCCAGCAGCTTGGGGCTAGGCACAGATACGCAGTATTTT	CASSLGLGTDTQYF	many	14	TRBJ2-3	TRBV5-6	NA
TGCAGTGCTCCTGACCCGTACCAAGAGACCCAGTACTTC	CSAPDPYQETQYF	many	13	TRBJ2-5	TRBV20-1	NA
TGTGCCAGCAGACCACCCTCGGGGACCTATAACTATGGCTACACCTTC	CASRPPSGTYNYGYTF	NA	16	TRBJ1-2	TRBV5-6	NA
TGCAGTGCTAGACCCCGCAGGGATGAAGCTTTCTTT	CSARPRRDEAFF	NA	12	TRBJ1-1	TRBV20-1	NA
TGTGCCACCAGTGATCCGAAGGGGCCCGGGGAGCTGTTTTTT	CATSDPKGPGELFF	NA	14	TRBJ2-2	TRBV24-1	NA
TGCAGTGCTAGAGATGACCCTCCCCGGGTCGAGCAGTACTTC	CSARDDPPRVEQYF	once	14	TRBJ2-7	TRBV20-1	NA
TGTGCCAGCAGTTTACAAGGGGGTCTCCGGAATGAGCAGTTCTTC	CASSLQGGLRNEQFF	NA	15	TRBJ2-1	TRBV12-3/TRBV12-4	NA
TGCAGTGCTAGAGATCCCCGGTCTAGCGGGTACAATGAGCAGTTCTTC	CSARDPRSSGYNEQFF	NA	16	TRBJ2-1	TRBV20-1	TRBD2
TGTGCCAGCAGTTCAAGGGACAGGGTCAAGCATGGCTACACCTTC	CASSSRDRVKHGYTF	NA	15	TRBJ1-2	TRBV12-3/TRBV12-4	TRBD1
TGTGCCAGCAGTCCTGGACTAGCGGGGGAAGATACGCAGTATTTT	CASSPGLAGEDTQYF	many	15	TRBJ2-3	TRBV12-3/TRBV12-4	TRBD2
TGTGCCAGCAGCTTAGACGGGACAGGGAACACCGGGGAGCTGTTTTTT	CASSLDGTGNTGELFF	NA	16	TRBJ2-2	TRBV7-8	TRBD1
TGTGCCAGCAGCTTAGAAGGGGGGCACCAGTACTTC	CASSLEGGHQYF	NA	12	TRBJ2-7	TRBV7-2	NA
TGCGCCAGCAGCCAGAACCCCGGTGAGCCCCAGCATTTT	CASSQNPGEPQHF	NA	13	TRBJ1-5	TRBV4-3	NA
TGTGCCAGCAGTTTTGGGGTGGGAAGCGGGGAGACCCAGTACTTC	CASSFGVGSGETQYF	NA	15	TRBJ2-5	TRBV28	NA